Frequency places the clone carrying this T cell receptor beta chain as large. Its specificity is unknown. Reanalyzing the 10x single-cell sequencing reads, TCRdb keeps one entry per CDR3 protein, without DNA. The table lists about 1,400 distinct CDR3 sequences. The sample belongs to a study of CD8 T cells in cerebrospinal fluid in Alzheimer's disease. Study results and limitations: Versus healthy subjects, Alzheimer's patients more often had clones of at least 3%.

Every participant was in good physical condition without acute infectious disease. Biomarkers including neurofilament, amyloid-beta and tau confirmed neurodegeneration in the patients. This CDR3 contains 14 residues. The germline gives CDR1 SGHTA, CDR2 FQGNSA. The sample comprised cerebrospinal fluid. J is TRBJ2-5 and V is TRBV7-2; the D gene TCRdb calls, TRBD2, cannot be checked with no DNA. The receptor was derived from a human donor with mild cognitive impairment. The CDR3 protein is CASSLVLGWETQYF. The whole variable domain, remainder taken from reference TRBV7-2 and TRBJ2-5, is GAGVSQSPSNKVTEKGKDVELRCDPISGHTALYWYRQSLGQGLEFLIYFQGNSAPDKSGLPSDRFSAERTGGSVSTLTIQRTQQEDSAVYLCASSLVLGWETQYFGPGTRLLVL.